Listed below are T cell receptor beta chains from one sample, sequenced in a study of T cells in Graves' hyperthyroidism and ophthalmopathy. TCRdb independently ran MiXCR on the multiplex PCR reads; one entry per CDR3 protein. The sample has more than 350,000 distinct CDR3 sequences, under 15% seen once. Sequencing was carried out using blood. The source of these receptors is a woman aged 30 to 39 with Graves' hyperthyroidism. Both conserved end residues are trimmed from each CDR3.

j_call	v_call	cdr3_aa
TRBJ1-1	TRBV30	AWRNPGRAEAF
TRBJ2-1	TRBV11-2	ASRSLSGRINNEQF
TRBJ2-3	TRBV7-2	ASSSRKTGSTDTQY
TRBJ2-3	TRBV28	ASSSAQFAQY
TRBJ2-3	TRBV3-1	ASSFNLPYGGDTQY
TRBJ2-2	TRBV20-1	SPRVWNTGELF
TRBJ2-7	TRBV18	ASSPGQITYEQY
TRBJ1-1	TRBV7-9	ASSLSNLMNTEAF
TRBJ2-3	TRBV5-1	ASSLAGAGDTQY
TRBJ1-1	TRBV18	ASSRTQNTEAF
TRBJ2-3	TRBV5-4	ASSTGTSGITDTQY
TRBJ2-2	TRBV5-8	ASTFAITGELF
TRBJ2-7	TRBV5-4	ASSWGTSGTPEQY
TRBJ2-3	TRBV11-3	ASSFRTSGITTDTQY
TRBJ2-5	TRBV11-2	ASRRLADQREAQY
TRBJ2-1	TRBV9	ASSVGQRVNEQF
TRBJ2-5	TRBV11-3	ASSFRGQGGQETQY